The clone carrying this T cell receptor beta chain was counted many times. Its antigen is not identified. The data belong to a study of T-cell reconstitution after alpha-beta-depleted transplantation in children. Study outcomes and limitations: Fresh T-cell production supplied most of the T-cell counts and diversity seen one year after transplant. As was reported, about two months after transplant, alpha-beta T cells came from several hundred expanded graft clones.

This CDR3 contains 12 residues. The V and J ends lost 4 bases and 5 bases respectively, with 9 bases between them. The library targeted TCRbeta and was prepared with unique molecular identifiers. TCRdb re-derived calls from the PCR reads in MiXCR, one entry per CDR3 protein. The sample carries over 400,000 distinct CDR3 sequences, about 45% recorded once. V is TRBV12-3 or TRBV12-4 and J is TRBJ2-7; D uncertain. The sample consisted of PBMCs, taken before TCRalphabeta/CD19-depleted stem cell transplant. This TCR came from a girl aged 2 to 9 with aplastic anemia, due to receive a stem cell transplant. For the CDR3, the DNA is TGTGCCAGCAGTTCCGGGCCCGACGAGCAGTACTTC. The encoded protein is CASSSGPDEQYF.